This T cell receptor (beta chain) was recovered during a study of blood T cell repertoires in COVID-19. In the study overall: Both acute and convalescent COVID-19 samples were obtained from the United States, Italy and Spain. Sample material is recorded as cDNA or gDNA derived from T cells, B-cell-depleted T cells, or PBMCs.

As handled by the study authors: Counts of nucleated cells, estimated from reference gene primer amplification, were obtained. The table came from immunoSEQ multiplex PCR; TCRdb's copy has only in-frame clones and leaves some out. V and J calls and clone size are as listed in that table; D and trimming were resolved from the DNA. The sample gives 70,000 or so clones, approximately 90% of which show up once; less than 0.65% is in the top ten. Germline CDR1 is SNHLY and CDR2 is FYNNEI. The CDR3 is made up of 15 amino acids. The V gene lost 6 bases and the J gene lost 8 bases, with 20 bases spanning the gap.

The rearrangement joins TRBV2 to TRBJ1-3; D gene ambiguous. The sequenced sample consisted of peripheral blood. The TCR originated in a man aged 55 to 69 with acute or convalescent COVID-19. CDR3 amino acids: CASSLEGVTVDTIYF. The CDR3 nucleotides read TGTGCCAGCAGCCTAGAAGGCGTCACTGTTGACACCATATATTTT.